The rows below give T cell receptor beta chains drawn from one sample of a study of blood T cells in healthy people across ages. Each CDR3 protein gets one entry after TCRdb re-called the 5' RACE reads with MiXCR. The sample carries approximately 800,000 distinct CDR3 sequences, more than 35% recorded once. The sample was blood. The source of these receptors is a man aged 80 or over in good health. The CDR3 runs from the conserved cysteine through the conserved F or W. The D gene is left open where the match is weak. Size values are once, few and many counts, or a class for expanded clones, and some rows have none.

d_gene	abundance	j_gene	v_gene	CDR3aa	CDR3nt
TRBD1	many	TRBJ2-3	TRBV12-3/TRBV12-4	CASSEDRGYTDTQYF	TGTGCCAGCAGTGAGGACAGGGGCTACACAGATACGCAGTATTTT
-	-	TRBJ2-5	TRBV7-9	CASSLAREGHGETQYF	TGTGCCAGCAGCTTAGCGCGCGAGGGGCATGGGGAGACCCAGTACTTC
TRBD2	-	TRBJ2-7	TRBV12-3/TRBV12-4	CATKTSGLREQYF	TGTGCCACAAAAACTAGCGGGCTACGCGAGCAGTACTTC
TRBD2	-	TRBJ2-5	TRBV20-1	CSARVASGFQETQYF	TGCAGTGCTAGAGTGGCTAGCGGGTTTCAAGAGACCCAGTACTTC
-	few	TRBJ2-7	TRBV29-1	CSVVQGSSYEQYF	TGCAGCGTTGTTCAGGGGAGCTCCTACGAGCAGTACTTC
TRBD1	-	TRBJ2-7	TRBV29-1	CSVAGQEPYEQYF	TGCAGCGTTGCGGGACAGGAACCCTACGAGCAGTACTTC
-	-	TRBJ2-5	TRBV7-2	CASSIDLRGVETQYF	TGCGCCAGCAGCATTGACTTACGCGGAGTGGAGACCCAGTACTTC
-	few	TRBJ2-7	TRBV27	CASSSTGTHEQYF	TGTGCCAGCAGTTCTACAGGGACCCACGAGCAGTACTTC
TRBD2	few	TRBJ2-3	TRBV10-3	CAIIRTSGTITDTQYF	TGTGCCATCATCAGGACTAGCGGGACAATCACAGATACGCAGTATTTT
-	-	TRBJ2-5	TRBV30	CAWRPGGQETQYF	TGTGCCTGGAGACCGGGCGGCCAAGAGACCCAGTACTTC
-	-	TRBJ2-1	TRBV28	CASRFGGYNEQFF	TGTGCCAGCAGGTTCGGGGGATACAATGAGCAGTTCTTC
-	-	TRBJ2-2	TRBV3-1	CASSPKFTGELFF	TGTGCCAGCAGCCCAAAGTTCACCGGGGAGCTGTTTTTT
-	-	TRBJ2-7	TRBV4-3	CASSPQVDGSYEQYF	TGCGCCAGCAGCCCTCAAGTAGACGGCTCCTACGAGCAGTACTTC
-	many	TRBJ2-3	TRBV20-1	CSARVRADTQYF	TGCAGTGCTAGAGTTCGGGCAGATACGCAGTATTTT
-	few	TRBJ2-3	TRBV7-8	CASSSMDSFAPDTQYF	TGTGCCAGCAGCTCCATGGACTCGTTTGCCCCAGATACGCAGTATTTT
TRBD2	many	TRBJ2-7	TRBV6-2/TRBV6-3	CASTKDRTSGIYEQYF	TGTGCCAGCACCAAAGATAGGACTAGCGGGATCTACGAGCAGTACTTC
-	many	TRBJ2-3	TRBV6-2/TRBV6-3	CASSHQTSTQYF	TGTGCCAGCAGTCATCAAACCAGTACGCAGTATTTT
-	once	TRBJ1-1	TRBV6-1	CASSEAGDGEAFF	TGTGCCAGCAGTGAAGCCGGGGACGGTGAAGCTTTCTTT
-	many	TRBJ2-1	TRBV12-3/TRBV12-4	CASSLERAYNEQFF	TGTGCCAGCAGTTTAGAGCGAGCATACAATGAGCAGTTCTTC
-	few	TRBJ2-3	TRBV7-2	CASSLTGARGVDTQYF	TGTGCCAGCAGCTTAACGGGGGCACGCGGGGTAGATACGCAGTATTTT
-	few	TRBJ2-3	TRBV12-3/TRBV12-4	CASTLTSPVGTDTQYF	TGTGCCAGCACCCTTACCTCCCCAGTCGGCACGGATACGCAGTATTTT
-	many	TRBJ2-7	TRBV15	CATSRAEEAYYEQYF	TGTGCCACCAGCAGAGCAGAAGAAGCTTACTACGAGCAGTACTTC
-	-	TRBJ2-5	TRBV5-1	CASSPGTPEKETQYF	TGCGCCAGCAGCCCCGGGACTCCCGAAAAGGAGACCCAGTACTTC
-	-	TRBJ1-5	TRBV4-1	CASSQDVRVRGKDQPQHF	TGCGCCAGCAGCCAAGATGTCCGGGTAAGGGGGAAGGATCAGCCCCAGCATTTT
TRBD1	-	TRBJ1-2	TRBV28	CASRQTDRGRVYGYTF	TGTGCCAGCAGACAAACCGACAGGGGGCGCGTCTATGGCTACACCTTC
-	many	TRBJ2-3	TRBV20-1	CSASLTTSGAQYF	TGCAGTGCTAGTCTTACTACCTCCGGGGCGCAGTATTTT
-	-	TRBJ2-1	TRBV12-3/TRBV12-4	CASSFTQVGEQFF	TGTGCCAGCAGTTTTACTCAGGTTGGCGAGCAGTTCTTC
TRBD2	-	TRBJ2-3	TRBV5-1	CASVFSGRGDTQYF	TGCGCCAGCGTTTTTAGCGGGAGAGGAGATACGCAGTATTTT
-	-	TRBJ2-3	TRBV7-2	CASSLVGDLGGTQYF	TGTGCCAGCAGCTTAGTTGGGGACCTCGGGGGTACGCAGTATTTT
TRBD1	-	TRBJ2-7	TRBV15	CATSREQGQYEQYF	TGTGCCACCAGCAGAGAACAGGGGCAATACGAGCAGTACTTC
TRBD2	-	TRBJ2-7	TRBV24-1	CATSDVAGGSYEQYF	TGTGCCACCAGTGACGTAGCGGGAGGATCGTACGAGCAGTACTTC
TRBD2	many	TRBJ2-5	TRBV20-1	CSAGTSGRETQYF	TGCAGTGCGGGGACTAGCGGGAGGGAGACCCAGTACTTC
-	-	TRBJ2-7	TRBV10-3	CAIRSLAYEQYF	TGTGCCATCAGGTCTCTCGCCTACGAGCAGTACTTC
-	-	TRBJ2-2	TRBV7-9	CASSLAAGITGELFF	TGTGCCAGCAGCTTAGCTGCGGGAATCACCGGGGAGCTGTTTTTT
TRBD1	-	TRBJ2-7	TRBV28	CASGETGGGYEQYF	TGTGCCAGCGGCGAGACAGGGGGTGGGTACGAGCAGTACTTC
-	-	TRBJ1-1	TRBV12-3/TRBV12-4	CASTPPLGEAFF	TGTGCCAGCACCCCTCCCTTGGGAGAAGCTTTCTTT
-	-	TRBJ2-5	TRBV29-1	CSVDTTFQETQYF	TGCAGCGTTGATACAACGTTCCAAGAGACCCAGTACTTC
-	-	TRBJ2-2	TRBV7-2	CASSLGAANTGELFF	TGTGCCAGCAGCTTAGGAGCAGCGAACACCGGGGAGCTGTTTTTT
-	-	TRBJ1-3	TRBV12-3/TRBV12-4	CASSDMRSSGNTIYF	TGTGCCAGCTCGGATATGCGGTCCTCTGGAAACACCATATATTTT
-	-	TRBJ1-1	TRBV10-1	CASSESRSHTEAFF	TGCGCCAGCAGTGAGTCGAGGAGTCACACTGAAGCTTTCTTT